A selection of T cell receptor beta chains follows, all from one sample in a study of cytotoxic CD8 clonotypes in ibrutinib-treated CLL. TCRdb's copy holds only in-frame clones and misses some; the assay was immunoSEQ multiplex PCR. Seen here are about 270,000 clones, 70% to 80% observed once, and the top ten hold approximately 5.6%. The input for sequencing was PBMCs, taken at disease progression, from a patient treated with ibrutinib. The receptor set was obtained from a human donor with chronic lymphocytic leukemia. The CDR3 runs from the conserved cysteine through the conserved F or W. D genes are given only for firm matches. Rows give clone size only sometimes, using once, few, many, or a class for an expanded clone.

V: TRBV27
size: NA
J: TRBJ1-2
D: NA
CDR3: CASRKTARLYGYTF
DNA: TGTGCCAGCAGGAAGACAGCGAGACTCTATGGCTACACCTTC

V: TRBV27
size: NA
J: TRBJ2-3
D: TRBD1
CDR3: CASSSLSGTGRRDTQYF
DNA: TGTGCCAGCAGTTCCCTATCCGGGACAGGGCGAAGAGATACGCAGTATTTT

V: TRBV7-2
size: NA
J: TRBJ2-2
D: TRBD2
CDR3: CASSSKLAGLANTGELFF
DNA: TGTGCCAGCAGCTCAAAACTAGCGGGCCTGGCGAACACCGGGGAGCTGTTTTTT

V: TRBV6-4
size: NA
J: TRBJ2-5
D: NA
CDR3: CASSESSGGETQYF
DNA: TGTGCCAGCAGTGAGAGTTCCGGAGGGGAGACCCAGTACTTC

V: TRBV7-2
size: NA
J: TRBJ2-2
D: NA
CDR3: CASSPEARRNTGELFF
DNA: TGTGCCAGCAGCCCCGAGGCGCGCCGTAACACCGGGGAGCTGTTTTTT

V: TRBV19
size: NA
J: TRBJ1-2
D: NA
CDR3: CASSILGRPVEYGYTF
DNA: TGTGCCAGTAGTATCCTGGGGCGGCCCGTGGAATATGGCTACACCTTC

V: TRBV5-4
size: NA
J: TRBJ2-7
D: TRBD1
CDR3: CASSAARGLYEQYF
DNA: TGTGCCAGCTCAGCAGCCAGGGGGCTATACGAGCAGTACTTC

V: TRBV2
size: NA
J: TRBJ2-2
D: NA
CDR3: CASRLQGSGELFF
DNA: TGTGCCAGCAGGCTACAGGGATCCGGGGAGCTGTTTTTT

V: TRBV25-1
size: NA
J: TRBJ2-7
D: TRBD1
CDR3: CASSAGTGYYEQYF
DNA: TGTGCCAGCAGTGCCGGGACAGGGTACTACGAGCAGTACTTC

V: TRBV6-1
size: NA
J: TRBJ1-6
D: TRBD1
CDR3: CASSPGGSYSPLHF
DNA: TGTGCCAGCAGTCCAGGGGGCAGTTATTCACCCCTCCACTTT

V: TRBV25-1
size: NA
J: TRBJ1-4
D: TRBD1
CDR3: CASSDDRGRGEKLFF
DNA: TGTGCCAGCAGTGATGACAGGGGGCGAGGGGAAAAACTGTTTTTT

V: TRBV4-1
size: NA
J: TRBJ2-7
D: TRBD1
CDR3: CASSQRQGGVYEQYF
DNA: TGCGCCAGCAGCCAGAGACAGGGGGGGGTCTACGAGCAGTACTTC

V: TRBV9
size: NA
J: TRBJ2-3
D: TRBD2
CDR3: CASSAIAGALTDTQYF
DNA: TGTGCCAGCAGCGCAATAGCGGGAGCCCTCACAGATACGCAGTATTTT

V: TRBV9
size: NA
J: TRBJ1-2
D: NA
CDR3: CASSVETGPYGYTF
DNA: TGTGCCAGCAGCGTAGAAACAGGCCCCTATGGCTACACCTTC

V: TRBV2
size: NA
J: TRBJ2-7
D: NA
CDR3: CASSANYEQYF
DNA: TGTGCCAGCAGCGCTAACTACGAGCAGTACTTC

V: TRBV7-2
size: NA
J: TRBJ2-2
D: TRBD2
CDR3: CASSPLAGVSGELFF
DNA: TGTGCCAGCAGCCCTTTAGCGGGAGTGTCCGGGGAGCTGTTTTTT

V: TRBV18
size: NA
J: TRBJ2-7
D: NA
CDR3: CASSLGAGRVGEQYF
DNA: TGTGCCAGCTCACTTGGCGCTGGCAGGGTGGGCGAGCAGTACTTC

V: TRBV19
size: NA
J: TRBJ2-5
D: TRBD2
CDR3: CASSLGLAARETQYF
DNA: TGTGCCAGTAGTTTGGGACTAGCGGCGAGGGAGACCCAGTACTTC

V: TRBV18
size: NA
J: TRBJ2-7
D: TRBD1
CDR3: CASSPRTGYHEQYF
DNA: TGTGCCAGCTCACCCCGGACAGGGTACCACGAGCAGTACTTC

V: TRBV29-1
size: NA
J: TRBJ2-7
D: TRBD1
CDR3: CSAETGIEQYF
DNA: TGCAGCGCTGAGACAGGGATCGAGCAGTACTTC

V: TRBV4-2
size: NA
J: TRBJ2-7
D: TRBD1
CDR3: CASSPGQGFYEQYF
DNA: TGTGCCAGCAGCCCGGGACAGGGGTTTTACGAGCAGTACTTC

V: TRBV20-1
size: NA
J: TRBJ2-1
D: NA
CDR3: CSPLLNEQFF
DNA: TGCAGTCCCTTGCTCAATGAGCAGTTCTTC

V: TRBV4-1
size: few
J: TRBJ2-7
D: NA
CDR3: CASSQDFTGKEYF
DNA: TGCGCCAGCAGCCAAGATTTTACAGGGAAGGAGTACTTC

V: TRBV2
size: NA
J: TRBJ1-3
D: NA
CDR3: CASSAIVGNTIYF
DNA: TGTGCCAGCAGCGCAATTGTTGGAAACACCATATATTTT

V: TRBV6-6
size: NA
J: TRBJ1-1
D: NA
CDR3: CASSYVGRQNTEAFF
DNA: TGTGCCAGCAGTTACGTCGGACGGCAGAACACTGAAGCTTTCTTT

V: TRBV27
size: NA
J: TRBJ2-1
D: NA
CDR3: CASKVGVYNEQFF
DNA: TGTGCCAGCAAGGTTGGAGTTTACAATGAGCAGTTCTTC

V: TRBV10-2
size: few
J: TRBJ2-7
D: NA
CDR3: CASSVSYEQYF
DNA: TGCGCCAGCAGTGTTTCCTACGAGCAGTACTTC

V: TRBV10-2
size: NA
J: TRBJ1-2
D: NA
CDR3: CASSESSYGYTF
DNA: TGCGCCAGCAGTGAGTCTTCGTATGGCTACACCTTC

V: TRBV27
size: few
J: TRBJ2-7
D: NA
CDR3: CASSGGSYEQYF
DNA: TGTGCCAGCAGTGGAGGGTCCTACGAGCAGTACTTC

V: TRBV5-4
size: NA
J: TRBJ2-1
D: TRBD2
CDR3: CASSSAKRGSSYNEQFF
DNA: TGTGCCAGCAGCTCGGCGAAGCGGGGCAGCTCCTACAATGAGCAGTTCTTC

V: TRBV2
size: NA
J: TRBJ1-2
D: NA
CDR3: CASRDYGYTF
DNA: TGTGCCAGCAGAGACTATGGCTACACCTTC

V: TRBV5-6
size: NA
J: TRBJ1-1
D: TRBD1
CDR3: CASSLRRDRNTEAFF
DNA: TGTGCCAGCAGCTTGAGACGGGACAGGAACACTGAAGCTTTCTTT

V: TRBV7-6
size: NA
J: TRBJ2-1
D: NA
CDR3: CASSPGGGVFYEQFF
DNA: TGTGCCAGCAGCCCCGGCGGCGGGGTCTTCTATGAGCAGTTCTTC

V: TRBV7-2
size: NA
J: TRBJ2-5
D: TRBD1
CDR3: CASSPQGAGETQYF
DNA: TGTGCCAGCAGCCCACAGGGGGCCGGGGAGACCCAGTACTTC

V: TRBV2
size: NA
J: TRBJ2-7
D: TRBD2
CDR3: CASRSLPGLAGASTYEQYF
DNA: TGTGCCAGCAGATCGCTCCCGGGACTAGCGGGCGCCAGTACCTACGAGCAGTACTTC

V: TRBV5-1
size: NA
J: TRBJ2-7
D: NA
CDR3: CASSYSGGRDEQYF
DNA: TGCGCCAGCAGCTATTCTGGGGGGCGGGACGAGCAGTACTTC

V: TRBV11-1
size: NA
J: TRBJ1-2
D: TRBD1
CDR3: CASSSDRASGYTF
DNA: TGTGCCAGCAGCTCTGACAGGGCTTCTGGCTACACCTTC

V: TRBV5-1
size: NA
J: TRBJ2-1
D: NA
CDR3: CASSLVEGADEQFF
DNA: TGCGCCAGCAGCTTGGTGGAGGGGGCGGATGAGCAGTTCTTC

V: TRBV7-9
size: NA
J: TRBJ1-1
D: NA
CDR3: CASSPNMNTEAFF
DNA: TGTGCCAGCAGCCCCAATATGAACACTGAAGCTTTCTTT

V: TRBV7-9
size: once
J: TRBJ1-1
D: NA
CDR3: CASSFPGYSEAFF
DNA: TGTGCCAGCAGCTTCCCGGGGTACAGTGAAGCTTTCTTT

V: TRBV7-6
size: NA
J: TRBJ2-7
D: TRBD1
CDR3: CASSSWDRSHEQYF
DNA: TGTGCCAGCAGCTCATGGGACAGGAGCCACGAGCAGTACTTC

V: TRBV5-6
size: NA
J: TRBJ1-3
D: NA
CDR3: CASSLVEFRNTIYF
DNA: TGTGCCAGCAGCTTGGTGGAATTCCGAAACACCATATATTTT

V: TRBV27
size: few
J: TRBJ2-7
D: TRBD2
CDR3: CASGRGGRAYEQYF
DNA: TGTGCCAGCGGACGGGGCGGGAGGGCCTACGAGCAGTACTTC

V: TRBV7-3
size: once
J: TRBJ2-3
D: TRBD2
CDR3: CASSFRRSGGADTQYF
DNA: TGTGCCAGCAGCTTCCGCCGCAGCGGGGGGGCAGATACGCAGTATTTT

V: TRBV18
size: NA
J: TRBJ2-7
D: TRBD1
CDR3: CASSPLQGYEQYF
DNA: TGTGCCAGCTCACCGCTACAGGGGTACGAGCAGTACTTC

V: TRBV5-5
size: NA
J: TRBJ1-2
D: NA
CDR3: CASSLLSGYTF
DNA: TGTGCCAGCAGCCTATTGAGCGGCTACACCTTC

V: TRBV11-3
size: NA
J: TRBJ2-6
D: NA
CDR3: CASSRGPSSGANVLTF
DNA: TGTGCCAGCAGCCGGGGGCCCAGCTCTGGGGCCAACGTCCTGACTTTC

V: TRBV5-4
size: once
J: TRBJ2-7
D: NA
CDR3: CASSPPVSGELSYEQYF
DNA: TGTGCCAGCAGCCCCCCCGTGTCAGGGGAGCTCTCCTACGAGCAGTACTTC

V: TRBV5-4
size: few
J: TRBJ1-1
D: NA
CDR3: CASRSTGNTEAFF
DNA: TGTGCCAGCAGATCGACAGGGAACACTGAAGCTTTCTTT

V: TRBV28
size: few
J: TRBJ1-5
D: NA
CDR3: CASSLFGEGSNQPQHF
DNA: TGTGCCAGCAGTTTATTTGGGGAGGGTAGCAATCAGCCCCAGCATTTT

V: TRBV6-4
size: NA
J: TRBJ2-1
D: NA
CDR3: CASSGLWGNEQFF
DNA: TGTGCCAGCAGCGGGTTGTGGGGCAATGAGCAGTTCTTC

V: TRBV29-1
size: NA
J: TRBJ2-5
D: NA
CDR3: CSVSEYQETQYF
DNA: TGCAGCGTTTCCGAGTACCAAGAGACCCAGTACTTC

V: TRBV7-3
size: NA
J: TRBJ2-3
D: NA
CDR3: CASSLMYDLSAQYF
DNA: TGTGCCAGCAGCTTAATGTATGATCTCAGTGCGCAGTATTTT

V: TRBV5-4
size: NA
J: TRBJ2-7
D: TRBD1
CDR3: CASSLERTGDYEQYF
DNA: TGTGCCAGCAGCTTGGAGAGGACAGGGGATTACGAGCAGTACTTC

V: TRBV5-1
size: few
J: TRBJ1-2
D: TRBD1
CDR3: CASSLAPAGGYGYTF
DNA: TGCGCCAGCAGCTTGGCCCCGGCAGGGGGCTATGGCTACACCTTC

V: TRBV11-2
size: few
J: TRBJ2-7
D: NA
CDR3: CASSLAGRNYEQYF
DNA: TGTGCCAGCAGCTTAGCGGGGCGAAACTACGAGCAGTACTTC

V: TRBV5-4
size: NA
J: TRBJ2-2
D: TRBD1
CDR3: CASSLLLGQGNTGELFF
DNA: TGTGCCAGCAGCTTGTTGCTGGGACAGGGGAACACCGGGGAGCTGTTTTTT

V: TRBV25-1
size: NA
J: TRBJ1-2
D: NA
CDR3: CASSDSTGYGDYGYTF
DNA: TGTGCCAGCAGTGATTCTACAGGGTATGGCGACTATGGCTACACCTTC